This TCR beta chain derives from a study of cytomegalovirus exposure and HLA in healthy donors. V gave up 5 bases and J gave up 0 bases, with 14 bases separating them. This CDR3 region has 16 residues. In germline, CDR1 is LNHDA, CDR2 SQIVND (reference sequence). Donors counted as nominally healthy when sampled, yet unrecorded immune exposures were likely. A multiplex PCR was run with 60 Vbeta primers and 13 Jbeta primers. Assay: immunoSEQ multiplex PCR; the TCRdb copy retains only in-frame clones and omits some. The sample includes fewer than 200,000 clones, around four fifths of them seen just once.

The chain has TRBV19 and TRBJ2-1; D is possibly TRBD2 (7 bases). This TCR derives from a male donor in good health and CMV-seropositive. Sequencing was carried out using PBMCs. CDR3 residues: CASSEGGRGSYNEQFF. The CDR3 nucleotides read TGTGCCAGTAGTGAGGGGGGGAGGGGCTCCTACAATGAGCAGTTCTTC. Complete variable domain (other parts from reference TRBV19 and TRBJ2-1): DGGITQSPKYLFRKEGQNVTLSCEQNLNHDAMYWYRQDPGQGLRLIYYSQIVNDFQKGDIAEGYSVSREKKESFPLTVTSAQKNPTAFYLCASSEGGRGSYNEQFFGPGTRLTVL.